This T cell receptor beta chain comes out of a study of T-cell memory formation after mild COVID-19. Across the study: Largely, the TCR clusters proved donor specific.

This clonotype was observed a handful of times. The antigen is undetermined. V gave up 5 bases and J gave up 1 base; unmatched junction bases: 8. The CDR3 length is 16 residues. CDR1 SGHVS and CDR2 FNYEAQ come from the germline V gene. Points from the study as a whole: Contracting clones, day 15 to 85, had balanced CD4/CD8, and later expanders favored CD4+. Pre-infection memory harbored some responding clones, suggesting cross-reactive memory joined. The study found contracting CD4+ clones mainly in CM and EM and contracting CD8+ clones in EMRA.

TCRdb redid the calling of the 5' RACE reads with MiXCR, one entry per CDR3 protein. The sample lists around 510,000 distinct CDR3 sequences; less than 25% were seen once. The chain combines TRBV7-6 with TRBJ1-5; 7 bases align to TRBD1. Sequencing was performed on PBMCs or a T cell subset sorted from them (not recorded which). This sequence originates from an adult woman who had mild COVID-19 (a few samples of this study predate the infection). Cell type and time point are not known. The CDR3 here is CASSLGTAISNQPQHF. The CDR3 DNA reads TGTGCCAGCAGCCTCGGGACAGCAATAAGCAATCAGCCCCAGCATTTT.